One and the same sample provided the 11 T cell receptor beta chains below, sequenced in a study of blood T cells in healthy people across ages. A second roughly 7 to 11 cycle PCR used barcoded and J-beta primers. TCRdb itself ran the 5' RACE reads through MiXCR, one entry per CDR3 protein. The repertoire holds roughly 1 million distinct CDR3 sequences, with approximately 25% as singletons. The same data also went into a second study, on T cells of mothers and their children.

Sequenced sample: blood. The source of these receptors is a girl aged 2 to 9 in good health.

Concerning this clonotype itself: The junction does not match germline at one end; this may be a read error. The chain uses TRBV7-9 and TRBJ2-5; 9 bases are a match to TRBD2. The J call may be incorrect, as the DNA end agrees better with TRBJ2-1. The germline gives CDR1 SEHNR, CDR2 FQNEAQ (reference sequence). The CDR3 is 13 residues long. The CDR3 protein is CTSSPLAGNEQFF. CDR3 nucleotide sequence: TGTACCAGCAGCCCACTAGCGGGCAATGAGCAGTTCTTC.

This clonotype was seen many times. V is TRBV3-1 and J is TRBJ2-2, with D maybe TRBD2 (5 bases). There are 16 residues in the CDR3. The V gene's germline CDR1 is LGHDT and CDR2 YNNKEL (reference sequence). Trimming took 0 bases from V and 7 from J, leaving 15 bases between them. CDR3 bases: TGTGCCAGCAGCCAAGATCGGGATTTCTGGGGCGGGGAGCTGTTTTTT. Translating gives CASSQDRDFWGGELFF.

The chain combines TRBV4-1 with TRBJ2-2; 8 bases map to TRBD1. V was pared by 0 bases and J by 5 bases, with 8 bases of the junction left unmatched. Germline V CDR1 and CDR2: MGHRA, YSYEKL. The CDR3 is made up of 17 amino acids. This chain's CDR3 is CASSQEGQGAVTGELFF. CDR3 in DNA: TGCGCCAGCAGCCAAGAAGGGCAGGGGGCGGTTACCGGGGAGCTGTTTTTT.

The chain combines TRBV28 with TRBJ1-4; D ambiguous. Germline CDR1 is MDHEN and CDR2 is SYDVKM. Trimming removed 8 bases at V and 0 bases at J, with 13 bases between. The CDR3 has 15 amino acids. CDR3 region: CASLPHLATNEKLFF. The CDR3 coding sequence is TGTGCCAGCCTCCCCCACCTTGCAACTAATGAAAAACTGTTTTTT.

As regards this clonotype: One end of the junction is discordant with germline, which a read error may explain. This sequence joins TRBV4-3 and TRBJ2-1; D may be TRBD2 (5 bases). In germline, CDR1 is LGHNA, CDR2 YSLEER. CDR3 length: 15 residues. CDR3 residues: CASSQDLADYNGQFF. CDR3 bases: TGCGCCAGCAGCCAAGATCTAGCAGACTACAATGGGCAGTTCTTC.

The table lists this clonotype with a count of one. Compared with germline, one end of the junction differs, possibly owing to a read error. This rearrangement joins TRBV13 to TRBJ1-2; 7 positions match TRBD1. This CDR3 region has 16 residues. Germline CDR1 and CDR2: PRHDT and FYEKMQ (reference sequence). The CDR3 loop is CASSLGRDSFNYGYTF. The CDR3 region has the DNA TGTGCCAGCAGCTTAGGCCGGGACAGTTTTAACTATGGCTACACCTTT.

The rearrangement joins TRBV12-3 or TRBV12-4 to TRBJ1-6; 8 positions agree with TRBD1. The CDR3 is made up of 15 amino acids. V trimming: 6 bases; J trimming: 7 bases; junction bases outside the gene matches: 8. CDR3 sequence (DNA): TGTGCCAGCAGCCGGACAGGGCTAAGCAATTCACCCCTCCACTTT. This sequence encodes CASSRTGLSNSPLHF.

The chain recombines TRBV9 with TRBJ2-5; 9 nucleotides line up with TRBD2. With V trimmed by 4 bases and J by 4 bases, 17 bases remained unmatched. The CDR3 spans 18 residues. CDR1 and CDR2 (germline): SGDLS, YYNGEE. CDR3 region: CASSPGVSGGPAGETQYF. Here the CDR3 DNA reads TGTGCCAGCAGCCCCGGGGTTAGCGGGGGACCAGCGGGAGAGACCCAGTACTTC.

This clonotype has more than one count but fewer than ten. The V and J genes are TRBV6-6 and TRBJ2-1; 8 bases line up with TRBD2. The J call may be faulty, since TRBJ2-7 better matches the DNA end. Per germline, CDR1 MNHNY and CDR2 SVGAGI (reference sequence). The CDR3 loop spans 13 amino acids. As DNA, the CDR3 is TGTGCCAGCAGCGGCGGGGGGCCCATCGAGCAGTACTTC. Translated, it gives CASSGGGPIEQYF.

The genes are TRBV19 and TRBJ1-5; D uncertain. This CDR3 is 12 amino acids long. Germline assignment: CDR1 LNHDA and CDR2 SQIVND (reference sequence). With 2 bases removed from V and 7 bases from J, the gap between germline ends came to 6 bases. In DNA form, the CDR3 reads TGTGCCAGTAGTATACGGGAGCAGCCCCAGCATTTT. Amino acids: CASSIREQPQHF.

This clonotype showed up just a few times. The chain links TRBV3-1 to TRBJ1-1; D gene unclear. The germline V gene encodes CDR1 LGHDT and CDR2 YNNKEL (reference sequence). CDR3 length: 14 residues. Trimming stripped 1 base from V and 3 bases from J, with 9 bases between. The CDR3 loop reads CASSQVDRDTEAFF. In DNA, the CDR3 is TGTGCCAGCAGCCAAGTGGACCGTGACACTGAAGCTTTCTTT.